The clone carrying this TCR beta chain ranks as medium-sized (0.01 to 0.1%). TCRdb re-called the PCR reads through MiXCR. The sample lists tens of thousands of clones, about a quarter seen once, with around 20% in the top ten. Trimming at V came to 4 bases and at J to 7 bases, leaving 7 bases not matched to a gene. Germline V lookup: CDR1 SGHRS, CDR2 YFSETQ. The CDR3 consists of 13 residues. Among the patients, none had received any treatment before thyroid surgery. The sample comes from a study of metastatic and nonmetastatic thyroid tumors. This sequence joins TRBV5-1 and TRBJ1-2, with 7 bases aligning to TRBD1. The sequence was obtained from a male donor with papillary thyroid cancer or a benign thyroid nodule (not recorded which). Some clones in this sample may be carry-over from other donors' samples. The source material was blood. CDR3 nucleotides: TGCGCCAGCAGCCCGACAGGGATCGGTGGCTACACCTTC. Its protein product is CASSPTGIGGYTF.